These 3 T cell receptor beta chains came from one sample sequenced in a study of T cell clonality in common variable immunodeficiency. Using immunoSEQ multiplex PCR, the repertoire was profiled, and TCRdb retains in-frame clones only, with some absent. The sample offers 45,000 to 55,000 clones and no singletons, the top ten holding about 5.5%. The sequenced sample consisted of peripheral blood mononuclear cells. These receptors were collected from a person between 18 and 75 years old in good health.

The sample holds many counts of this clone. The missing CDR3 end, 3 residues past where the read stops, is filled in from the germline J gene. The chain recombines TRBV20-1 with TRBJ2-1, with 7 bases fitting TRBD2. With V trimmed by 6 bases and J by 4 bases, 12 bases remained unmatched. The CDR3 length is 15 residues. Looked up from germline, CDR1 is DFQATT and CDR2 is SNEGSKA (reference sequence). The part of the CDR3 DNA that was read is TGCAGTGCCACAATACCGGGACTACCTTACAATGAG. Protein: CSATIPGLPYNE. The entire CDR3 protein is CSATIPGLPYNEQFF.

This clone was detected ten times or more. The CDR3 end falls 3 residues outside the read, so it is completed with the germline J gene. V and J are TRBV6-2 or TRBV6-3 and TRBJ1-1, with a tentative D call TRBD1 (5 bases). Trimming removed 2 bases at V and 6 bases at J, with 13 bases between. There are 14 residues in the CDR3. Germline V gene data show CDR1 as MNHEY and CDR2 as SVGEGT. The sequenced part of the CDR3 DNA is TGTGCCAGCAGTTACGGGGGGATCGGGGCTGAA. Protein: CASSYGGIGAE. The whole CDR3 sequence is CASSYGGIGAEAFF.

This clone was detected many times. Read coverage stops 3 residues before the CDR3 terminus; the germline J gene supplies the remainder. This rearrangement joins TRBV4-2 to TRBJ2-1, with TRBD2 matching over 7 bases. The V gene's germline CDR1 is LGHNA and CDR2 YNFKEQ. With V trimmed by 5 bases and J by 2 bases, 6 bases remained unmatched. The CDR3 consists of 15 residues. The part of the CDR3 DNA that was read is TGTGCCAGCAGCGAATCTAGCGGAGCCTACAATGAG. Translation: CASSESSGAYNE. The CDR3, in full, reads CASSESSGAYNEQFF.